A selection of T cell receptor beta chains follows, all from one sample in a study of cytomegalovirus exposure and HLA in healthy donors. Data came from immunoSEQ multiplex PCR; TCRdb stores just in-frame clones and leaves some out. The sample contains over 150,000 clones, over 70% of which appear only once. The sequenced sample was PBMCs. The receptors derive from a man aged 25-45 years in good health and CMV-seronegative. Both conserved end residues are part of each CDR3. Fields, in order: D gene, clone size, J gene, V gene, CDR3 DNA, CDR3 protein. The D gene is left open where the match is weak. Clone size is stated in some rows and not others, as once, few, many or a class when expanded.

D: .
size: .
J: TRBJ2-4
V: TRBV5-1
DNA: TGCGCCAGCAGCCTCTTGGAAGGGGCCGTGTTAAACATTCAGTACTTC
CDR3: CASSLLEGAVLNIQYF

D: TRBD1
size: once
J: TRBJ2-1
V: TRBV6-5
DNA: TGTGCCAGCAGTCGGACAGGGGTGGAGCAGTTCTTC
CDR3: CASSRTGVEQFF

D: .
size: .
J: TRBJ2-1
V: TRBV18
DNA: TGTGCCAGCTCCCAGGGGAGCTCCTACAATGAGCAGTTCTTC
CDR3: CASSQGSSYNEQFF

D: .
size: few
J: TRBJ1-2
V: TRBV5-4
DNA: TGTGCCAGCAGCTTGTCCTCCGTCTCTACCGACAGGAGAGATGGCTACACCTTC
CDR3: CASSLSSVSTDRRDGYTF

D: .
size: .
J: TRBJ2-7
V: TRBV6-5
DNA: TGTGCCAGCAGTGGGGGGGACAGGTCCTACGAGCAGTACTTC
CDR3: CASSGGDRSYEQYF

D: TRBD2
size: .
J: TRBJ2-5
V: TRBV5-1
DNA: TGCGCCAGCTACACTAGCGGCCAAGAGACCCAGTACTTC
CDR3: CASYTSGQETQYF

D: .
size: .
J: TRBJ1-6
V: TRBV13
DNA: TGTGCCAGCAGCATACGAAACCTCATCAGGGAATCCCATAATTCACCCCTCCACTTT
CDR3: CASSIRNLIRESHNSPLHF

D: TRBD1
size: .
J: TRBJ1-2
V: TRBV30
DNA: TGTGCCTGGAGCAGCACTCCAGGGGGCGCAAGCTATGGCTACACCTTC
CDR3: CAWSSTPGGASYGYTF

D: .
size: .
J: TRBJ2-2
V: TRBV4-3
DNA: TGCGCCAGCAGCCAAAGGGGTGCCGGGGAGCTGTTTTTT
CDR3: CASSQRGAGELFF

D: TRBD2
size: .
J: TRBJ2-1
V: TRBV28
DNA: TGTGCCAGCAGTACTAGCGGGGAGAACAATGAGCAGTTCTTC
CDR3: CASSTSGENNEQFF

D: .
size: .
J: TRBJ2-7
V: TRBV7-9
DNA: TGTGCCAGCAGCCCCCCACAGGTCTACGAGCAGTACTTC
CDR3: CASSPPQVYEQYF

D: .
size: .
J: TRBJ1-6
V: TRBV5-8
DNA: TGTGCCAGCAGAGGAGTCCATAATTCACCCCTCCACTTT
CDR3: CASRGVHNSPLHF

D: TRBD1
size: .
J: TRBJ2-5
V: TRBV10-1
DNA: TGCGCCAGCAGTGAGTGGGGACAGGGGGGAAAGACCCAGTACTTC
CDR3: CASSEWGQGGKTQYF

D: TRBD2
size: .
J: TRBJ2-7
V: TRBV18
DNA: TGTGCCAGCTCACCACCCGCTCCTAGCGGGAATGCCTACGAGCAGTACTTC
CDR3: CASSPPAPSGNAYEQYF

D: .
size: few
J: TRBJ2-5
V: TRBV6-5
DNA: TGTGCCAGCAGTTGGACATCCCAAGAGACCCAGTACTTC
CDR3: CASSWTSQETQYF

D: .
size: few
J: TRBJ1-5
V: TRBV6-1
DNA: TGTGCCAGCAGTGAAGCGACAGTTAGCAATCAGCCCCAGCATTTT
CDR3: CASSEATVSNQPQHF

D: .
size: .
J: TRBJ1-1
V: TRBV27
DNA: TGTGCCAGCAGTTTCCGACACAGGAGTGAAGCTTTCTTT
CDR3: CASSFRHRSEAFF

D: TRBD1
size: few
J: TRBJ1-1
V: TRBV6-5
DNA: TGTGCCAGCAGAGTTACAGGGGGCACTGAAGCTTTCTTT
CDR3: CASRVTGGTEAFF

D: TRBD1
size: .
J: TRBJ1-1
V: TRBV6-5
DNA: TGTGCCAGCAGTGGGGACAGGGACACTGAAGCTTTCTTT
CDR3: CASSGDRDTEAFF

D: TRBD2
size: .
J: TRBJ2-1
V: TRBV10-3
DNA: TGTGCCATCAGTGAGTCGACTAGCCGGTCCCCCAACAATGAGCAGTTCTTC
CDR3: CAISESTSRSPNNEQFF

D: .
size: .
J: TRBJ1-5
V: TRBV6-7
DNA: TGTGCCAGAGTACCAGATAGCAATCAGCCCCAGCATTTT
CDR3: CARVPDSNQPQHF

D: TRBD1
size: .
J: TRBJ1-2
V: TRBV2
DNA: TGTGCCAGCAGAGACAGGGATACGGACTATGGCTACACCTTC
CDR3: CASRDRDTDYGYTF

D: TRBD1
size: .
J: TRBJ1-6
V: TRBV11-2
DNA: TGTGCCAGCAGCTTAGATCCGAGGACAGGGAGGTCCTATAATTCACCCCTCCACTTT
CDR3: CASSLDPRTGRSYNSPLHF